These T cell receptor beta chains were read from a single sample in a study of blood T cell repertoires in COVID-19. Using immunoSEQ multiplex PCR, the repertoire was profiled, and TCRdb retains in-frame clones only, with some absent. In the table there are about 130,000 clones, roughly 86% of which are singletons. Material: peripheral blood. The receptors derive from a woman in her forties or fifties who had recovered from COVID-19. Each CDR3 is given with its conserved first and last residue. Each record gives: clone size, J gene, D gene, V gene, CDR3 protein, CDR3 DNA. D genes are given only for firm matches. Not all rows give a size; the values are once, few, many and, for expanded clones, a class.

>.|TRBJ2-7|TRBD2|TRBV6-5
CASTLGGAYEQYF
TGTGCCAGCACCCTGGGAGGGGCCTACGAGCAGTACTTC
>.|TRBJ1-2|.|TRBV7-9
CASSSSDRPYGYTF
TGTGCCAGCAGCTCATCAGACAGGCCCTATGGCTACACCTTC
>.|TRBJ1-1|.|TRBV2
CASRGGILGAEAFF
TGTGCCAGCAGGGGGGGGATCCTAGGCGCTGAAGCTTTCTTT
>.|TRBJ2-2|.|TRBV7-3
CASSLTGAGELFF
TGTGCCAGCAGCTTAACGGGCGCCGGGGAGCTGTTTTTT
>.|TRBJ2-3|.|TRBV9
CASSSHTDTQYF
TGTGCCAGCAGCTCCCACACAGATACGCAGTATTTT
>.|TRBJ1-4|.|TRBV12-3/TRBV12-4
CASSLAEGEKLFF
TGTGCCAGCAGTTTAGCCGAGGGTGAAAAACTGTTTTTT
>.|TRBJ1-1|TRBD1|TRBV5-1
CASSRQGVSGGTEAFF
TGCGCCAGCAGCCGACAGGGGGTGAGCGGAGGCACTGAAGCTTTCTTT
>.|TRBJ1-3|TRBD1|TRBV4-2
CASSLQGAGNTIYF
TGTGCCAGCAGCCTCCAGGGGGCTGGAAACACCATATATTTT
>.|TRBJ2-3|TRBD1|TRBV5-1
CASSWDRDTDTQYF
TGCGCCAGCAGCTGGGACAGGGACACAGATACGCAGTATTTT
>.|TRBJ2-7|.|TRBV5-4
CASSLKGVDEQYF
TGTGCCAGCAGCTTGAAGGGGGTCGACGAGCAGTACTTC
>.|TRBJ2-3|TRBD2|TRBV28
CASSDISGSFGDTQYF
TGTGCCAGCAGCGACATTAGCGGGAGCTTTGGGGATACGCAGTATTTT
>.|TRBJ2-7|TRBD1|TRBV5-1
CASSPRTGSSYEQYF
TGCGCCAGCAGCCCCAGGACAGGGAGCTCCTACGAGCAGTACTTC
>.|TRBJ2-4|.|TRBV6-5
CASTSPSHAANIQYF
TGTGCCAGCACTTCGCCTAGTCATGCAGCTAACATTCAGTACTTC
>.|TRBJ1-2|TRBD1|TRBV4-1
CASSRVPGQGANDGYTF
TGCGCCAGCAGCCGAGTACCGGGACAGGGGGCGAATGATGGCTACACCTTC
>.|TRBJ2-3|TRBD2|TRBV9
CASSVGLAESTDTQYF
TGTGCCAGCAGCGTAGGACTAGCGGAAAGCACAGATACGCAGTATTTT
>.|TRBJ1-4|TRBD1|TRBV4-1
CASRQSGTGGEKLFF
TGCGCCAGCAGGCAGTCCGGGACAGGGGGTGAAAAACTGTTTTTT
>few|TRBJ1-4|.|TRBV9
CASSPGLLIDEKLFF
TGTGCCAGCAGCCCAGGATTATTAATTGATGAAAAACTGTTTTTT
>few|TRBJ1-1|TRBD1|TRBV6-5
CASKGQGATEAFF
TGTGCCAGCAAAGGACAGGGGGCGACTGAAGCTTTCTTT
>.|TRBJ1-6|TRBD1|TRBV5-1
CASSLAGQGSYNSPLHF
TGCGCCAGCAGCTTGGCCGGACAGGGCTCCTATAATTCACCCCTCCACTTT
>.|TRBJ2-3|.|TRBV5-1
CASRKGFTDTQYF
TGCGCCAGCAGGAAGGGGTTCACAGATACGCAGTATTTT
>.|TRBJ2-5|.|TRBV5-4
CASSRGSQETQYF
TGTGCCAGCAGCCGCGGGTCCCAAGAGACCCAGTACTTC
>.|TRBJ1-5|.|TRBV9
CASSDDSSYQPQHF
TGTGCCAGCAGCGACGACAGTTCCTATCAGCCCCAGCATTTT
>few|TRBJ1-1|TRBD1|TRBV5-1
CASRQNTGDTEAFF
TGCGCCAGCAGGCAAAACACAGGGGACACTGAAGCTTTCTTT
>.|TRBJ2-3|.|TRBV6-5
CASSYGGSDTQYF
TGTGCCAGCAGTTACGGCGGGTCAGATACGCAGTATTTT
>.|TRBJ1-3|TRBD1|TRBV29-1
CSADTQGEGNTIYF
TGCAGCGCCGACACACAGGGGGAAGGAAACACCATATATTTT
>.|TRBJ2-1|.|TRBV11-3
CASSYVLLDRLYNEQFF
TGTGCCAGCAGCTACGTCCTTCTGGACAGACTATACAATGAGCAGTTCTTC
>.|TRBJ2-2|TRBD1|TRBV19
CASSEQGAGELFF
TGTGCCAGTAGTGAACAGGGGGCCGGGGAGCTGTTTTTT
>.|TRBJ2-1|TRBD2|TRBV7-8
CAGTGTSGGQGEQFF
TGTGCGGGGACCGGGACTAGCGGGGGGCAGGGTGAGCAGTTCTTC
>.|TRBJ1-1|.|TRBV3-1/TRBV3-2
CASSLRDLKTEAFF
TGTGCCAGCAGCCTCAGGGATTTGAAAACTGAAGCTTTCTTT
>.|TRBJ2-7|TRBD2|TRBV7-8
CASSLEREGSYEQYF
TGTGCCAGCAGCTTAGAGCGGGAGGGCTCCTACGAGCAGTACTTC
>.|TRBJ1-2|TRBD1|TRBV6-5
CASSSTRTGGGYTF
TGTGCCAGCAGTTCGACCCGGACAGGGGGAGGCTACACCTTC
>.|TRBJ1-2|.|TRBV2
CARTRDRYYGYTF
TGTGCCAGGACGCGGGACCGCTACTATGGCTACACCTTC
>.|TRBJ2-7|TRBD1|TRBV27
CASSRWATGGNFHEQYF
TGTGCCAGCAGCCGTTGGGCGACAGGGGGCAATTTTCACGAGCAGTACTTC
>.|TRBJ1-6|.|TRBV2
CASSGGGTLSPLHF
TGTGCCAGCAGTGGCGGGGGGACGCTTTCACCCCTCCACTTT
>.|TRBJ2-3|TRBD2|TRBV5-4
CASSLGWDYGYQDTQYF
TGTGCCAGCAGCTTGGGGTGGGACTACGGATATCAAGATACGCAGTATTTT
>.|TRBJ1-4|.|TRBV4-3
CASSQDRVSEKLFF
TGCGCCAGCAGCCAAGACAGGGTATCAGAAAAACTGTTTTTT
>.|TRBJ2-2|.|TRBV30
CAWSGQGIGAGELFF
TGTGCCTGGAGCGGTCAGGGGATTGGAGCCGGGGAGCTGTTTTTT
>once|TRBJ2-1|TRBD1|TRBV30
CAWRATGTPYNEQFF
TGTGCCTGGAGAGCGACAGGGACCCCCTACAATGAGCAGTTCTTC
>.|TRBJ2-1|TRBD2|TRBV9
CASSVDSGRYNEQFF
TGTGCCAGCAGCGTAGACAGCGGGAGGTACAATGAGCAGTTCTTC
>.|TRBJ1-1|.|TRBV7-9
CASSYPTGGMNTEAFF
TGTGCCAGCAGTTACCCGACAGGAGGCATGAACACTGAAGCTTTCTTT